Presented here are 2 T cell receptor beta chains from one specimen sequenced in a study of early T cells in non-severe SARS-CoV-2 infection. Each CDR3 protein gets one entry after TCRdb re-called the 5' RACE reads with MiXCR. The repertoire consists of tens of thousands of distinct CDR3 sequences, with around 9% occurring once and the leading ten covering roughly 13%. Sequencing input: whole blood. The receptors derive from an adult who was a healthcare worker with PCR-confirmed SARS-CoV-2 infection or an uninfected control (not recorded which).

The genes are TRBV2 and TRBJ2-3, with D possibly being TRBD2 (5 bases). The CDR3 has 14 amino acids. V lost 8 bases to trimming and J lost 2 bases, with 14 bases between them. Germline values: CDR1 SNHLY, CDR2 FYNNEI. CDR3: CASDGLTLTDTQYF. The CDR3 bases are TGTGCCAGCGACGGACTGACACTCACAGATACGCAGTATTTT.

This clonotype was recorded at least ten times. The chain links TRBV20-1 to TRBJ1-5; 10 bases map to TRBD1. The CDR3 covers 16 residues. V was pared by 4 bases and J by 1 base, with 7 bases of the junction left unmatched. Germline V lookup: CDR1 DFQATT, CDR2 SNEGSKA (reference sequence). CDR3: CSANGQGVGSNQPQHF. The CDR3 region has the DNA TGCAGTGCTAACGGACAGGGGGTGGGGAGCAATCAGCCCCAGCATTTT.